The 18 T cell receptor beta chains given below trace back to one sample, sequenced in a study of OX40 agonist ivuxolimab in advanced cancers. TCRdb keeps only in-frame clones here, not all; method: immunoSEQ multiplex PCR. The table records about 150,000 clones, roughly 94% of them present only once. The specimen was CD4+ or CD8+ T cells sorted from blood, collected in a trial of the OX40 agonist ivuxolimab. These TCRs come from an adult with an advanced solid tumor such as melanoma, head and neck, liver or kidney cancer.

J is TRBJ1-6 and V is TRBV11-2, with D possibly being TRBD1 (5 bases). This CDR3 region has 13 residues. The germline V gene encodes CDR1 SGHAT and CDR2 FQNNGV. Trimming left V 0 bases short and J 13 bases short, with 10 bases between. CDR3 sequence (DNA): TGTGCCAGCAGCTTAGAGAGCGCAGGGCCCCTCCACTTT. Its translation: CASSLESAGPLHF.

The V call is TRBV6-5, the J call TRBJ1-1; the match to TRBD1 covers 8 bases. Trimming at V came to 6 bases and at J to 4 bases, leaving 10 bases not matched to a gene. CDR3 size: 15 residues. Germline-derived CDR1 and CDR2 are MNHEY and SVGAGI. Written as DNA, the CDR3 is TGTGCCAGCAGGCCAGACAGGGGAGGAGGCACTGAAGCTTTCTTT. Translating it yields CASRPDRGGGTEAFF.

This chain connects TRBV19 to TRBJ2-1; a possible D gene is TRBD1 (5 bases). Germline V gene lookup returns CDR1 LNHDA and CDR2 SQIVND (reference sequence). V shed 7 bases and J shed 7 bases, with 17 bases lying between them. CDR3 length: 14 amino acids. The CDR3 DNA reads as TGTGCCAGTATCCCTCGAGGCAGGGTAAATGAGCAGTTCTTC. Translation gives CASIPRGRVNEQFF.

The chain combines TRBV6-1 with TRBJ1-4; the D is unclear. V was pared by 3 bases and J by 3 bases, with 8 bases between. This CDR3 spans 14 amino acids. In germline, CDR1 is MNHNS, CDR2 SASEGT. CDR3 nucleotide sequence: TGTGCCAGCAGTGAGATTCGCTCTAATGAAAAACTGTTTTTT. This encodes CASSEIRSNEKLFF.

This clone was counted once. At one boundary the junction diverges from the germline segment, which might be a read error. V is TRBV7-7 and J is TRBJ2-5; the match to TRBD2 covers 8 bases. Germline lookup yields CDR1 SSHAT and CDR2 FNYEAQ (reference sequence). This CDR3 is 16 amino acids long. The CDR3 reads CASSLSPSGYQETQYF. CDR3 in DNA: TGTGCTAGCAGCTTAAGCCCTAGCGGGTACCAAGAGACCCAGTACTTC.

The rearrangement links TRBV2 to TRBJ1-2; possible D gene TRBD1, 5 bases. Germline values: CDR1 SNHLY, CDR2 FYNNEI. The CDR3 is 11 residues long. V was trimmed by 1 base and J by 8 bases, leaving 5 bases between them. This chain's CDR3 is CASSEGGGYTF. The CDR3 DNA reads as TGTGCCAGCAGTGAAGGGGGGGGCTACACCTTC. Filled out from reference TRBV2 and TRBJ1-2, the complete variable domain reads EPEVTQTPSHQVTQMGQEVILRCVPISNHLYFYWYRQILGQKVEFLVSFYNNEISEKSEIFDDQFSVERPDGSNFTLKIRSTKLEDSAMYFCASSEGGGYTFGSGTRLTVV.

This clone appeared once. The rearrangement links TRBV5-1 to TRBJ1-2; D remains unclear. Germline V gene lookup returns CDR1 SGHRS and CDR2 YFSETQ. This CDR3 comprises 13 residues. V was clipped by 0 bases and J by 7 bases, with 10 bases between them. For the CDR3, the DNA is TGCGCCAGCAGCTTGGGCGGCCCGTCTGGCTACACCTTC. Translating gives CASSLGGPSGYTF. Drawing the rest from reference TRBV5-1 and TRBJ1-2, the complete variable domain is KAGVTQTPRYLIKTRGQQVTLSCSPISGHRSVSWYQQTPGQGLQFLFEYFSETQRNKGNFPGRFSGRQFSNSRSEMNVSTLELGDSALYLCASSLGGPSGYTFGSGTRLTVV.

Written as DNA, the CDR3 is TGTGCCAGCAGCTTAAATAGGGAGAAGACCCAGTACTTC. It specifies CASSLNREKTQYF. The rearrangement links TRBV7-9 to TRBJ2-5, with D possibly matching TRBD2 (5 bases). The V end was cut by 2 bases, the J end by 6 bases, with 10 bases between. The CDR3 contains 13 residues. Germline V CDR1 and CDR2: SEHNR, FQNEAQ (reference sequence).

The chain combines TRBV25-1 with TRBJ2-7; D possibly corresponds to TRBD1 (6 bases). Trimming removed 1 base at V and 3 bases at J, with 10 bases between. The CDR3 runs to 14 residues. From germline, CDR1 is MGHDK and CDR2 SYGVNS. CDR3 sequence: CASSEFRGLYEQYF. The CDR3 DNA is TGTGCCAGCAGTGAATTCAGGGGCCTCTACGAGCAGTACTTC.

The chain's CDR3 is CASSLATGTLNTEAFF. CDR3 DNA sequence: TGTGCCAGCAGCCTGGCGACAGGCACCCTGAACACTGAAGCTTTCTTT. This chain joins TRBV5-4 and TRBJ1-1; D perhaps matches TRBD1 (6 bases). This CDR3 spans 16 amino acids. V lost 4 bases and J 0 bases, leaving 16 bases between the germline ends. The germline V gene has CDR1 SGHNT and CDR2 YYREEE (reference sequence).

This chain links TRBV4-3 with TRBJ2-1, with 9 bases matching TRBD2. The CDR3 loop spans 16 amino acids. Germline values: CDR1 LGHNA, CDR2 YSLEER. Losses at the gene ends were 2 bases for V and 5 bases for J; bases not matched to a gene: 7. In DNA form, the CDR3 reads TGCGCCAGCAGCCAACGCGGGAGGGGCGAACACAATGAGCAGTTCTTC. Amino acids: CASSQRGRGEHNEQFF.

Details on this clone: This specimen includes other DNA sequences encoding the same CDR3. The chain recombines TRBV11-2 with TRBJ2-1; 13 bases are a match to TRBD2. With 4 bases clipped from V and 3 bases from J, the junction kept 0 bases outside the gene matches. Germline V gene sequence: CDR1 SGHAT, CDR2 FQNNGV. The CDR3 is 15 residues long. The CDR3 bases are TGTGCCAGCAGCTGGACTAGCGGGAGCTACAATGAGCAGTTCTTC. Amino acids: CASSWTSGSYNEQFF.

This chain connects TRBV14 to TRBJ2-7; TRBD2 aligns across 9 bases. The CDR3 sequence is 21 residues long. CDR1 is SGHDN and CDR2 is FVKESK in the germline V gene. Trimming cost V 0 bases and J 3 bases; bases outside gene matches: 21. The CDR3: CASSQDLRGRRYSGSRYEQYF. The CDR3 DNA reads TGTGCCAGCAGCCAAGATCTAAGGGGAAGGAGGTATAGCGGGAGTCGCTACGAGCAGTACTTC.

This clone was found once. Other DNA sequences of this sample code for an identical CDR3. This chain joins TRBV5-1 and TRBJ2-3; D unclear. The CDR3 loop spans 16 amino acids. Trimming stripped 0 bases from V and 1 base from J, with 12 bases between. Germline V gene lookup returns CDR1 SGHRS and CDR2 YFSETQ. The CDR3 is CASSLEGLGGTDTQYF. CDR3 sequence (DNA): TGCGCCAGCAGCTTGGAAGGGTTAGGTGGCACAGATACGCAGTATTTT.

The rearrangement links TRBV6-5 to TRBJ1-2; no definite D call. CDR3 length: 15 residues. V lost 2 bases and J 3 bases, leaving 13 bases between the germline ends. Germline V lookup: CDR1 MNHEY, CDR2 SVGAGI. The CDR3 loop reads CASSYGIPKDYGYTF. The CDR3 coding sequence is TGTGCCAGCAGTTACGGGATCCCCAAGGACTATGGCTACACCTTC.

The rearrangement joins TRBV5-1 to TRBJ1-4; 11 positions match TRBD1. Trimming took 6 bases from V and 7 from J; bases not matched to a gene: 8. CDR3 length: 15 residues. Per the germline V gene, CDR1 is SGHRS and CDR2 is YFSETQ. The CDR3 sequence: CASTKAGTGGEKLFF. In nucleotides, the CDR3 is TGCGCCAGCACAAAGGCGGGGACAGGGGGTGAAAAACTGTTTTTT. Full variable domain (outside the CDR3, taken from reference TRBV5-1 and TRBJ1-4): KAGVTQTPRYLIKTRGQQVTLSCSPISGHRSVSWYQQTPGQGLQFLFEYFSETQRNKGNFPGRFSGRQFSNSRSEMNVSTLELGDSALYLCASTKAGTGGEKLFFGSGTQLSVL.

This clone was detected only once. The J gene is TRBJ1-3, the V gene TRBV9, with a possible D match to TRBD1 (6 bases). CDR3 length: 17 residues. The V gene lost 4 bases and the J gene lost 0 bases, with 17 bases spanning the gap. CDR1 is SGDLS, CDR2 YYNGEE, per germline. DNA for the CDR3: TGTGCCAGCAGCCCGAGATCTAACAGGGTCTCTGGAAACACCATATATTTT. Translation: CASSPRSNRVSGNTIYF. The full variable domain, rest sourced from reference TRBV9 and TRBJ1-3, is DSGVTQTPKHLITATGQRVTLRCSPRSGDLSVYWYQQSLDQGLQFLIQYYNGEERAKGNILERFSAQQFPDLHSELNLSSLELGDSALYFCASSPRSNRVSGNTIYFGEGSWLTVV.

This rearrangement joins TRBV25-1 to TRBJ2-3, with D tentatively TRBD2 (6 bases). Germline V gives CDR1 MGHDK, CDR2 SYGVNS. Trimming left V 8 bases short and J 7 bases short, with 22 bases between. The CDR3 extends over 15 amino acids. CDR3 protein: CASRSDGSGSYTQYF. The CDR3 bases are TGTGCCAGCCGATCTGACGGGAGTGGGTCATATACGCAGTATTTT.